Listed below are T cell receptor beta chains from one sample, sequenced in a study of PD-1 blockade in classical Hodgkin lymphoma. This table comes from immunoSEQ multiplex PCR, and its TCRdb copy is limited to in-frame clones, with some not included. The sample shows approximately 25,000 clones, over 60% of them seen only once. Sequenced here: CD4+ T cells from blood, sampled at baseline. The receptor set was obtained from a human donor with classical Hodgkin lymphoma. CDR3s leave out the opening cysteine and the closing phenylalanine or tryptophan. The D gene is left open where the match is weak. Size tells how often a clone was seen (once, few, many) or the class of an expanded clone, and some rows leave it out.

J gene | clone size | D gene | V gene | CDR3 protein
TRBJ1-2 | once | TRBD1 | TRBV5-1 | ASSLGTGENYGYT
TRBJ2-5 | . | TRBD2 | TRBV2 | ASTGGVAGRETQY
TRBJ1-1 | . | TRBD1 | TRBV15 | ATSRGDSLNTEAF
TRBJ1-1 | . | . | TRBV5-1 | ASSLEGGEAF
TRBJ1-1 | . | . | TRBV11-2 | ASSLAPAGAEAF
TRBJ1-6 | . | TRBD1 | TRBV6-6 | ASSYGTGANSPLH
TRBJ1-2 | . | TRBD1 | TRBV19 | ASSIPSGQVYGYT
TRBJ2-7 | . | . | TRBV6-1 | ASSEMRASYEQY
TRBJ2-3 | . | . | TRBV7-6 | ASSHRTGSTDTQY
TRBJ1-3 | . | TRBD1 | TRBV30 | AWNQGGNGNTIY
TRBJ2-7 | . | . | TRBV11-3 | ASSPVLGRLYEQY
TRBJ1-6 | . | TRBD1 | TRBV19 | ASDRGTNSPLH
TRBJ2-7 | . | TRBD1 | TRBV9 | ASSQDRGTYEQY
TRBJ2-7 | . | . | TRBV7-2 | ASSSDLQGTYEQY
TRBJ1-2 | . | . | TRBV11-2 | ASRSTGNYGYT
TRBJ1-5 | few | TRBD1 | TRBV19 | ASSIPGQGLPQH
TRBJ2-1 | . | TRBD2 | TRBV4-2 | ASSDRTSGDYNEQF
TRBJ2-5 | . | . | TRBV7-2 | ASSLDPARQETQY
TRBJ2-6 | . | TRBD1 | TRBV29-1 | SVEVGQALFSGANVLT
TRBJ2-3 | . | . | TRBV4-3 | ASSQDRPTSFVTDTQY
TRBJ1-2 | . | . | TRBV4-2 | ASSQDQRNYGYT
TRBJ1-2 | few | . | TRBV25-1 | ASSESARGYGYT
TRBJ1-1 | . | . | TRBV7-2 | ASSLTPGSTEAF
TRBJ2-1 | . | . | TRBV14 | ASSLWTWSSYNEQF
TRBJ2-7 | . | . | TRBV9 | ASSSLSYEQY
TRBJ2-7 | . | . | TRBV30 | AWSNRAREQY
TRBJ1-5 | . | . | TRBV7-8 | ASSLMSRSNQPQH
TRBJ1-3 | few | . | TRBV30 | AWLTRTASGNTIY
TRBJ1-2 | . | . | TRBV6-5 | ASSYSLGWGGYGYT
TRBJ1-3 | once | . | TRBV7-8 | ASSFLGGPGNTIY
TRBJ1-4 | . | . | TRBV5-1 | ASSLDRATNEKLF
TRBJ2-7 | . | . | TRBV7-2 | ASSSRGGGLSYEQY
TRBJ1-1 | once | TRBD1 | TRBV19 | ASSIQQGGRTEAF
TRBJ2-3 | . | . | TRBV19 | ASSLGSVGTDTQY
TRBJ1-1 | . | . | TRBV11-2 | ASSLFRDAAF
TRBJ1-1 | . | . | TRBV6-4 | ASSDSNRNTEAF
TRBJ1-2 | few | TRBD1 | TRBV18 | ASSPRTGGVYGYT
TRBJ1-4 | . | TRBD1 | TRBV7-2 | ASSQTGSSEKLF
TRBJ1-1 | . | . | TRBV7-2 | ASSLEGVNEAF
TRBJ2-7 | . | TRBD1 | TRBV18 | ASSPDRGRYEQY
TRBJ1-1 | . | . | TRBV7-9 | ASFGGGFVDTEAF
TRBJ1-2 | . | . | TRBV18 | ASSPEGDYGYT
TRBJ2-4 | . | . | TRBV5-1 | ASSLAGNTKNIQY
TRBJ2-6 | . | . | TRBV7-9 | ASRKDRSGANVLT